This record looks at one TCR beta chain sequence and its context. Which antigen it targets is not known. Per-nucleotide qualities are absent, and no much larger clonotype sits a single base away. The data were taken from a study of OX40 agonist ivuxolimab in advanced cancers. Looking at the study overall: Ivuxolimab was a fully human IgG2 agonistic monoclonal antibody targeting the costimulatory receptor OX40 (CD134). Patients were allowed to have had prior anti-PD-1, anti-PD-L1 or anti-CTLA-4 therapy, and approximately 40% of the dose-escalation patients had previously received checkpoint inhibitors. Among the roughly 52 dose-escalation patients, 19 had hepatocellular carcinoma, around 15 melanoma, 9 renal cell carcinoma and 9 head and neck cancer. Intravenous ivuxolimab was administered to patients every 2 weeks at six dose levels: 0.01, 0.1, 0.3, 1.5, 3 and 10 mg/kg. Peripheral TCRbeta sequencing aimed to test whether ivuxolimab altered TCR sequence diversity and caused clonal T-cell expansion. The paper covers the monotherapy dose-escalation part of the phase I ivuxolimab trial, which included N ≈ 57 patients. Partial responses were achieved by three dose-escalation patients, of whom one had hepatocellular carcinoma and two had cutaneous melanoma. A male proportion of around 81% and a mean age of about 60 years, ranging from roughly 23 to 79, were recorded for the dose-escalation cohort.

The trial excluded patients who had a history of autoimmune disease or who were on systemic immunosuppression. Peripheral blood for TCR sequencing was collected from all dose cohorts at baseline, on cycle 4 day 1, and on cycle 7 day 1. Samples came from an open-label, multicenter, first-in-human phase I dose-escalation trial of ivuxolimab. Adults with locally advanced or metastatic head and neck squamous cell, hepatocellular, melanoma or renal cell carcinoma were enrolled in the trial. Before TCR sequencing, CD4+ T cells and CD8+ T cells from peripheral blood were sorted into separate populations. Genomic DNA was extracted from sorted cells for sequencing of the TCRbeta CDR3 region. TCRbeta CDR3 regions were sequenced using the immunoSEQ Assay. TCRdb retrieved this table from immuneACCESS and kept in-frame rearrangements only. Not all clones are present; in checked studies, unresolved V genes account for under half, and no reason is known for the remainder. For this sample there are about 45,000 clones; more than 70% appear just once. Roughly 0.98% of the sample rests with the top ten.

Relative to germline, V is missing 4 bases and J is missing 5 bases, with 8 bases of the junction outside any gene match. The CDR3, cysteine through phenylalanine, is 16 amino acids long. The read is trimmed to its CDR3 DNA, 48 bases read in frame from base 1. Reading the germline V gene gives CDR1 SGDLS and CDR2 YYNGEE. Points the paper makes about the study in general: Clonal expansion of both CD4+ and CD8+ blood T cells was observed from baseline to week 6 at doses 0.1 to 3.0 mg/kg. In partial responders in the 0.1-3.0 mg/kg groups, normalized peripheral clonal expansion was found to be among the lowest, especially among CD8+ T cells. Antigen specificity was not determined for the clonally expanded peripheral T cells. After ivuxolimab, more expanded clones were found on average in CD8+ T cells than in CD4+ T cells. Low levels of normalized T-cell clonal expansion were also seen in some nonresponding patients.

Recombination linked TRBV9 to TRBJ2-6, with 8 junctional bases fitting TRBD1. This clonotype originated in an adult with an advanced solid tumor such as melanoma, head and neck, liver or kidney cancer. The material was CD4+ or CD8+ T cells sorted from blood, obtained in a trial of the OX40 agonist ivuxolimab. This receptor has the CDR3 CASSPTGQARANVLTF. In nucleotides, the sequence is TGTGCCAGCAGCCCGACGGGACAGGCGAGGGCCAACGTCCTGACTTTC.